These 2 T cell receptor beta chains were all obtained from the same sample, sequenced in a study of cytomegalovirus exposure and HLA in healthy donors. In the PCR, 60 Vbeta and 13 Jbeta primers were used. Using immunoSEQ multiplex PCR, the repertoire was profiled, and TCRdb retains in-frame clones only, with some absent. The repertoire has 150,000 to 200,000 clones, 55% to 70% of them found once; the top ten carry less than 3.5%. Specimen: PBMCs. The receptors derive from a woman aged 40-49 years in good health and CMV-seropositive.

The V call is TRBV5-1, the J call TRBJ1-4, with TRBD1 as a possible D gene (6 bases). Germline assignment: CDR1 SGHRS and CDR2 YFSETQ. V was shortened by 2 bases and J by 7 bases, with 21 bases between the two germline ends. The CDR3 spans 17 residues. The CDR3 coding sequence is TGCGCCAGCAGCTTAGCCCATACAGGGCAAGGGGGTGAAAAACTGTTTTTT. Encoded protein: CASSLAHTGQGGEKLFF.

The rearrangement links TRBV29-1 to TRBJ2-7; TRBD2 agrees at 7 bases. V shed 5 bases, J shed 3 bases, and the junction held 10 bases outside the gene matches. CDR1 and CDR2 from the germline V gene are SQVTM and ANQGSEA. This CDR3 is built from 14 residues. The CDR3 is CSVLGRSGGYEQYF. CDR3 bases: TGCAGCGTTCTTGGGCGGTCGGGGGGCTACGAGCAGTACTTC.